This T cell receptor beta chain is from a study of blood T cells in healthy people across ages. The study's findings and limits: Per-million-T-cell TCR beta diversity fell roughly linearly with age.

PBMCs numbering at least 7 million were isolated per sample. The CDR3 contains 15 residues. Germline loops: CDR1 MDHEN, CDR2 SYDVKM. For the second PCR, which ran for about 7 to 11 cycles, a sample-barcoded 5' primer and a J-beta primer mix were used. Researchers report that each sample yielded at least 3 million CDR3-containing paired-end reads. TCRdb processed the 5' RACE reads anew with MiXCR; each CDR3 protein has one entry. The sample yields fewer than 1.5 million distinct CDR3 sequences, around 39% seen once. Comment on this clonotype: Its antigen is still unknown. Sequence at one end of the junction differs from germline and may be a read error.

This chain uses TRBV28 with TRBJ2-4; D is ambiguous. The sequencing sample was made of blood. The receptor's source is a woman aged 18-29 years in good health. The CDR3 bases are TGTGCCAGCACCCTGGGATCGTTAGCCAAAAACAGTCAGTACTTC. It encodes CASTLGSLAKNSQYF. The full variable domain, in which reference TRBV28 and TRBJ2-4 provide the parts outside the CDR3, is DVKVTQSSRYLVKRTGEKVFLECVQDMDHENMFWYRQDPGLGLRLIYFSYDVKMKEKGDIPEGYSVSREKKERFSLILESASTNQTSMYLCASTLGSLAKNSQYFGAGTRLSVL.